The present TCR beta chain was sequenced within a study of blood T cell repertoires in COVID-19. About the study: Whether acute or convalescent, the COVID-19 samples came from the United States, Italy and Spain. PBMCs, B-cell-depleted T cells, or T cells provided the cDNA or gDNA that made up the material.

Those who participated ranged in age from about 18 to 89 years and resided in about two dozen US areas. Clinical history reported by participants formed the basis on which cohorts were assigned. The table came from immunoSEQ multiplex PCR; TCRdb's copy has only in-frame clones and leaves some out. The sample records over 300,000 clones, roughly 90% being singletons. There are 15 residues in the CDR3. The V end was cut by 2 bases, the J end by 4 bases, with 13 bases between. Looked up from germline, CDR1 is SGHTS and CDR2 is YDEGEE. The TCR was taken from a woman aged 25-40 years with acute COVID-19. This rearrangement joins TRBV5-8 to TRBJ1-5; a possible D gene is TRBD1 (6 bases). The specimen sequenced was PBMCs or T cells enriched from blood (not recorded which). CDR3 nucleotides: TGTGCCAGCAGCTTTGGACAGACGGGTAATCAGCCCCAGCATTTT. It encodes CASSFGQTGNQPQHF.